This T cell receptor (beta chain) was documented in a study of T cells in Graves' hyperthyroidism and ophthalmopathy (dated by TCRdb to the late 2010s). Some background on the complete study: Peripheral blood was sampled at the time of initial diagnosis, prior to any treatment. To identify TCR V-J signatures that set the groups apart, the researchers used a discovery cohort of 90 to 100 patients, made up of 40 to 45 with Graves' ophthalmopathy and about 55 with stable Graves' hyperthyroidism. Whether ophthalmopathy could be predicted prospectively was tested in an independent validation cohort made up of roughly 20 hyperthyroidism patients plus 17 patients who later progressed to ophthalmopathy. The 85 to 100 discovery patients were divided at random into training and test sets in a 7:3 ratio. In addition, the study compared T-cell repertoires in thyroid tissue and in blood from roughly 6 Graves' hyperthyroidism patients. After blood sampling, hyperthyroidism patients were treated with methimazole at a starting dose of 30 mg daily, and ophthalmopathy patients were treated with high-dose intravenous methylprednisolone. According to the paper, TCR Vbeta CDR3 sequencing was carried out on about 140 peripheral blood samples, which came from more than 40 ophthalmopathy, around 75 hyperthyroidism and approximately 17 progressor patients. What the research found in general, with its limitations: A model built on a 13 V-J signature distinguished ophthalmopathy from stable hyperthyroidism, reaching 85% to 90% sensitivity and approximately 81% specificity in cross-validation and 80%/75% in testing. Sample size was not statistically predetermined, and blinding of investigators to group allocation was not performed. Most expanded thyroid clonotypes (frequency above 0.001) were also detected in blood, a finding suggesting that blood repertoires may reflect thyroid immune responses. In validation, the model predicted progression to ophthalmopathy with around 71% sensitivity and roughly 75% specificity, a median of 6.5 months before onset.

The TCR beta CDR3 regions were amplified from RNA transcripts. A first-round RT-PCR of the TCR CDR3 used the HTBI primer set with the Qiagen OneStep RT-PCR kit. A second multiplex PCR round built the libraries, followed by size selection and purification. Sequencing of the libraries was done on an Illumina HiSeq2000 using paired-end 100 bp reads. The paper's processing steps were these. SOAPnuke was used to process the raw data, with reads discarded if the reads contained adapters or uncalled bases, had a mean Phred below 15, or lacked an exact constant-primer or identifier match. COPE v1.2.5 was used to merge high-quality paired reads, and clonotypes were defined as unique nucleotide sequences. Clonotypes were aligned to IMGT TRBV, TRBD and TRBJ reference segments using MiTCR v1.1. Only V-J combinations with frequency above 0.0001, covering about 99% of repertoires, were analysed. A TCS score was defined as the ratio between F50 (clonal expansion) and ExV (chaos), using BLOSUM62-based TCRdist between CDR3 peptides within each V-J. Welch's t-statistics and random forest reduced 500 to 550 V-J features to 13, which were used in a naive Bayes classifier (R e1071). Using fastp trimming at Q25 and MiXCR clonotype assembly, TCRdb reanalyzed the public sequencing data and kept in-frame beta chains. Rows merge per CDR3 protein into single entries with the most common DNA and genes. The V and J calls come from TCRdb's annotation, not from the publication. Within this sample are some 650,000 distinct CDR3 sequences, with roughly a sixth of them counted one time only. Of the sample, under 3.5% is held by the ten largest clones.

CDR3 length: 14 amino acids, cysteine to phenylalanine. Only the CDR3 portion is preserved as DNA: 42 bases, with reading frame beginning at the first base. According to the germline V gene, CDR1 reads SGHVS and CDR2 reads FQNEAQ. V has 5 bases trimmed and J has 1 base trimmed; junction bases matching no gene number 4. Moderately to severely active disease, a Clinical Activity Score of at least 3, a NOSPECS grade of at least 4, and a duration under 3 months were present in ophthalmopathy patients. Any patient with an uncontrolled infection, another autoimmune disease, pregnancy or lactation was excluded. Diagnoses were based on clinical symptoms, serum thyroxine and TRAb, thyroid ultrasound and orbital computed tomography. PBMCs were separated from 10 ml of fresh peripheral blood using Ficoll-Paque density gradient centrifugation. Total RNA was extracted with Trizol reagent, and quality was checked on an Agilent 2100 Bioanalyzer.

There are many counts of this clonotype. Its antigen has not been determined. No base qualities exist here, and no much larger clone lies one base off it. The chain is made from TRBV7-8 and TRBJ1-1; 7 bases in between match TRBD1. This clonotype originated in a woman in her 40s with Graves' ophthalmopathy. The sample was blood. The sequence in DNA is TGTGCCAGCAGCCACGGGACAGCGAACACTGAAGCTTTCTTT. This is translated as CASSHGTANTEAFF.